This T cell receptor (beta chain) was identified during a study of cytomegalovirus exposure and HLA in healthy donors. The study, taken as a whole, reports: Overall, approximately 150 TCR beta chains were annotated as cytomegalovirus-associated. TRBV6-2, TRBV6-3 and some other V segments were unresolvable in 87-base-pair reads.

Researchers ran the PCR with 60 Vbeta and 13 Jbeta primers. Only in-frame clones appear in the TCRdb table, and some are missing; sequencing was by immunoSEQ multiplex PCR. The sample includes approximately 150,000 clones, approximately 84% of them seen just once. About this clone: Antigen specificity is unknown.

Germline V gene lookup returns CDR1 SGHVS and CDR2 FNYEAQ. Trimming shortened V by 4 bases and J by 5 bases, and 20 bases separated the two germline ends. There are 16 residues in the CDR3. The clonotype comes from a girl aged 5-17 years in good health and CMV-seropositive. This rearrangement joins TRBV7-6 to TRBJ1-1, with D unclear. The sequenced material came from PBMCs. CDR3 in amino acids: CASSSITPTGDTEAFF. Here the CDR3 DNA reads TGTGCCAGCAGCTCCATTACGCCGACCGGGGATACTGAAGCTTTCTTT.